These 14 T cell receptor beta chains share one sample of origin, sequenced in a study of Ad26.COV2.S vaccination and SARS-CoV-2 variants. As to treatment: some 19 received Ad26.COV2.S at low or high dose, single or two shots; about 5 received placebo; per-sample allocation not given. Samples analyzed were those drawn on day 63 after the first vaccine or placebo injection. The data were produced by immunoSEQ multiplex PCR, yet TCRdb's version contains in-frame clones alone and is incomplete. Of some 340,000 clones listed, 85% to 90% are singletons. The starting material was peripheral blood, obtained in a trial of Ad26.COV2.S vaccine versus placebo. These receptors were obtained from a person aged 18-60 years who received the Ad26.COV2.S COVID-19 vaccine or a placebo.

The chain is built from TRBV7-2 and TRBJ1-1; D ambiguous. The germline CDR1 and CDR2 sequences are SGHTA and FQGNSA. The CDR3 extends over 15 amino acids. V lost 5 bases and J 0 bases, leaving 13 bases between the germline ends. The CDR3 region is CASSPSIQLNTEAFF. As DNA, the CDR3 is TGTGCCAGCAGCCCGAGTATCCAGCTGAACACTGAAGCTTTCTTT.

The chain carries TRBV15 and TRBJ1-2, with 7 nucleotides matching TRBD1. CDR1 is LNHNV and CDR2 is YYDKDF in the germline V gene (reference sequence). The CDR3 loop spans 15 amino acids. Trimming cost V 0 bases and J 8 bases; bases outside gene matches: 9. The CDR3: CATSRDTDTGAGYTF. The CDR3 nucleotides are TGTGCCACCAGCAGAGACACCGATACAGGGGCCGGCTACACCTTC.

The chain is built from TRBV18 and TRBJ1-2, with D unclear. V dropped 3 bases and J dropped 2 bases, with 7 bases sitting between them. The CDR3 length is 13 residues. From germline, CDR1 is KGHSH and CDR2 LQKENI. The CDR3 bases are TGTGCCAGCTCACCTCGGCAGAACTATGGCTACACCTTC. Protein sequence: CASSPRQNYGYTF.

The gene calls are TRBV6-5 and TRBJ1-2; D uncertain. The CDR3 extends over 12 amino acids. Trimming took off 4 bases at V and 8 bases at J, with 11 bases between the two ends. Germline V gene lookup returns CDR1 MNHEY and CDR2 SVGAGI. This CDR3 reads CASSSRARGYTF. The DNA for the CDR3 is TGTGCCAGCAGTTCGCGCGCTAGGGGCTACACCTTC.

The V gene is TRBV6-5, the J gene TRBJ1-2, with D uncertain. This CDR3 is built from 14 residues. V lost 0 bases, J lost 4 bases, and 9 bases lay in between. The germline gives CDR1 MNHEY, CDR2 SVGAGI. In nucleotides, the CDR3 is TGTGCCAGCAGTTACTCGAGCCAGGTCTATGGCTACACCTTC. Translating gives CASSYSSQVYGYTF.

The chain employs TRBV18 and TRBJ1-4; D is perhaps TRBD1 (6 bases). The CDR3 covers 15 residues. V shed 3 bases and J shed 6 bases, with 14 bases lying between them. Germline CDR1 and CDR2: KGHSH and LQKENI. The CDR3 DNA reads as TGTGCCAGCTCACCTAAGTGGGACACCGATGAAAAACTGTTTTTT. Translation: CASSPKWDTDEKLFF.

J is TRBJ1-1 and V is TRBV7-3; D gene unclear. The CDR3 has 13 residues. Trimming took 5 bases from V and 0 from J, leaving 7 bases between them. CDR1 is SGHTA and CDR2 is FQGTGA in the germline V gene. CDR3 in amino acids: CASSPTLNTEAFF. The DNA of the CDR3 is TGTGCCAGCAGCCCGACACTGAACACTGAAGCTTTCTTT.

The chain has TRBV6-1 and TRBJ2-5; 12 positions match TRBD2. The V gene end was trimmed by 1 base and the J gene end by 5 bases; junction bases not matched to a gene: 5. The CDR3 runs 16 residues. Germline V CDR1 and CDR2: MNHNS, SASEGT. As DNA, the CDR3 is TGTGCCAGCAGTGAAGTCCTAGCGGGGGGGCTGGAGACCCAGTACTTC. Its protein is CASSEVLAGGLETQYF.

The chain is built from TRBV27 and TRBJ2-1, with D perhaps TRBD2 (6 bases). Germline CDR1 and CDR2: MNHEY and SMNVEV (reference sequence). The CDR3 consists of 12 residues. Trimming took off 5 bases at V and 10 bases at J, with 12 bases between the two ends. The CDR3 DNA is TGTGCCAGCAGTCTCGGGGGAAGGGAGCAGTTCTTC. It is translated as CASSLGGREQFF.

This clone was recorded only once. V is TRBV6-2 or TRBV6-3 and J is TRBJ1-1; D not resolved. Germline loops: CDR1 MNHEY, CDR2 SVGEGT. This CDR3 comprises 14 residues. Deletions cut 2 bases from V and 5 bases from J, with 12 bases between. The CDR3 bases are TGTGCCAGCAGTTACGTTCGCGTTTATACTGAAGCTTTCTTT. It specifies CASSYVRVYTEAFF.

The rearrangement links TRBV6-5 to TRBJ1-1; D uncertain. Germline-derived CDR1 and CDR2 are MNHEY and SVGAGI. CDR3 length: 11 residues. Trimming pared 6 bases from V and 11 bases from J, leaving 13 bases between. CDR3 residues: CASSPGSRAFF. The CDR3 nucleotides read TGTGCCAGCAGCCCCGGCAGTCGCGCTTTCTTT.

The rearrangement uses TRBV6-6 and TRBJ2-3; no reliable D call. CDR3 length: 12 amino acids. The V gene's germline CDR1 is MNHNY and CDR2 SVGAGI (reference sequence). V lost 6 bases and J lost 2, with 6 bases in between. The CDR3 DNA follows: TGTGCCAGCAGCCACTTCACAGATACGCAGTATTTT. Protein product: CASSHFTDTQYF.

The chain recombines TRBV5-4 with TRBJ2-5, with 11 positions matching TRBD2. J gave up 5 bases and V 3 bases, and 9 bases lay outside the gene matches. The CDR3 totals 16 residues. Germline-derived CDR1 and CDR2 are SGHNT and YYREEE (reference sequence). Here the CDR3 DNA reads TGTGCCAGCAGCTCTAGACTAGCGGGGAGGGGGGAGACCCAGTACTTC. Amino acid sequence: CASSSRLAGRGETQYF.

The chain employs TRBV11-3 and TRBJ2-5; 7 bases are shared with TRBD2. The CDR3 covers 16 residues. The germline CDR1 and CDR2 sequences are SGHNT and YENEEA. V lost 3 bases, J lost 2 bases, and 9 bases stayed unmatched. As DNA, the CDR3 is TGTGCCAGCAGCTTGACAATCTTCGGGGGGCAAGAGACCCAGTACTTC. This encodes CASSLTIFGGQETQYF. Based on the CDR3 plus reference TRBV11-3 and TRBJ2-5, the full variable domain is EAGVVQSPRYKIIEKKQPVAFWCNPISGHNTLYWYLQNLGQGPELLIRYENEEAVDDSQLPKDRFSAERLKGVDSTLKIQPAELGDSAVYLCASSLTIFGGQETQYFGPGTRLLVL.